A selection of T cell receptor beta chains follows, all from one sample in a study of OX40 agonist ivuxolimab in advanced cancers. The protocol was immunoSEQ multiplex PCR, while the TCRdb copy is restricted to in-frame clones and leaves out a portion. Counted here are roughly 45,000 clones, about 80% occurring once; the ten biggest clones make up over 12%. The sample consisted of CD4+ or CD8+ T cells sorted from blood, taken in a trial of the OX40 agonist ivuxolimab. Receptors originate from an adult with an advanced solid tumor such as melanoma, head and neck, liver or kidney cancer. CDR3s include the opening cysteine and the closing phenylalanine or tryptophan. The D gene is left open where the match is weak. Expanded clones get a size class; other rows say once, few or many, or leave the size out.

j_gene: TRBJ2-7; v_gene: TRBV4-3; abundance: .; d_gene: .; CDR3aa: CASSQDVTGGAGGQYF; CDR3nt: TGCGCCAGCAGCCAAGATGTCACGGGCGGCGCTGGCGGGCAGTACTTC
j_gene: TRBJ2-1; v_gene: TRBV4-2; abundance: .; d_gene: .; CDR3aa: CASSPDSNEQFF; CDR3nt: TGTGCCAGCAGCCCGGACAGTAATGAGCAGTTCTTC
j_gene: TRBJ2-1; v_gene: TRBV11-2; abundance: .; d_gene: .; CDR3aa: CASKYGGNEQFF; CDR3nt: TGTGCCAGCAAATATGGGGGCAATGAGCAGTTCTTC
j_gene: TRBJ2-1; v_gene: TRBV2; abundance: .; d_gene: TRBD2; CDR3aa: CASTIWAGGDNEQFF; CDR3nt: TGTGCCAGCACCATATGGGCGGGAGGAGACAATGAGCAGTTCTTC
j_gene: TRBJ1-2; v_gene: TRBV12-2; abundance: .; d_gene: .; CDR3aa: CASRLRRRTARYGYTF; CDR3nt: TGTGCAAGTCGTCTTAGAAGAAGGACAGCGAGATATGGCTACACCTTC
j_gene: TRBJ2-3; v_gene: TRBV29-1; abundance: once; d_gene: .; CDR3aa: CSAADRTDTQYF; CDR3nt: TGCAGCGCAGCTGACCGGACAGATACGCAGTATTTT
j_gene: TRBJ2-5; v_gene: TRBV9; abundance: .; d_gene: .; CDR3aa: CASSPGTDPQETQYF; CDR3nt: TGTGCCAGCAGCCCAGGGACTGACCCCCAAGAGACCCAGTACTTC
j_gene: TRBJ2-7; v_gene: TRBV10-1; abundance: .; d_gene: .; CDR3aa: CASSESGGSSVISYEQYF; CDR3nt: TGCGCCAGCAGTGAGTCTGGAGGCAGCTCCGTAATATCCTACGAGCAGTACTTC
j_gene: TRBJ1-2; v_gene: TRBV11-2; abundance: .; d_gene: .; CDR3aa: CASNLGYGGHGYTF; CDR3nt: TGTGCCAGCAACCTCGGTTACGGGGGTCATGGCTACACCTTC
j_gene: TRBJ2-7; v_gene: TRBV5-1; abundance: .; d_gene: TRBD2; CDR3aa: CASSLWSGGSYEQYF; CDR3nt: TGCGCCAGCAGCTTGTGGTCGGGAGGCTCCTACGAGCAGTACTTC
j_gene: TRBJ2-7; v_gene: TRBV28; abundance: once; d_gene: .; CDR3aa: CASSSPRSSYEQYF; CDR3nt: TGTGCCAGCAGTTCCCCGCGGAGCTCCTACGAGCAGTACTTC
j_gene: TRBJ1-1; v_gene: TRBV19; abundance: .; d_gene: .; CDR3aa: CASSQTGLATEAFF; CDR3nt: TGTGCCAGTAGCCAAACAGGTTTGGCCACTGAAGCTTTCTTT
j_gene: TRBJ2-5; v_gene: TRBV27; abundance: .; d_gene: .; CDR3aa: CASSSGGVETQYF; CDR3nt: TGTGCCAGCAGTTCTGGGGGCGTAGAGACCCAGTACTTC
j_gene: TRBJ1-2; v_gene: TRBV6-1; abundance: .; d_gene: .; CDR3aa: CASSGGFYGYTF; CDR3nt: TGTGCCAGCAGTGGGGGTTTCTATGGCTACACCTTC
j_gene: TRBJ2-3; v_gene: TRBV7-7; abundance: .; d_gene: .; CDR3aa: CASSLEPGLGTDTQYF; CDR3nt: TGTGCTAGCAGCCTAGAACCGGGACTTGGCACAGATACGCAGTATTTT
j_gene: TRBJ1-2; v_gene: TRBV27; abundance: .; d_gene: .; CDR3aa: CASSLIQIYGYTF; CDR3nt: TGTGCCAGCAGTTTAATACAGATCTATGGCTACACCTTC
j_gene: TRBJ2-1; v_gene: TRBV21-1; abundance: once; d_gene: .; CDR3aa: CASSTRTRNYEQFF; CDR3nt: TGTGCCAGCAGCACCAGGACTAGAAACTATGAGCAGTTCTTC
j_gene: TRBJ1-1; v_gene: TRBV13; abundance: .; d_gene: .; CDR3aa: CASSSPFDKNTEAFF; CDR3nt: TGTGCCAGCAGCTCCCCCTTCGACAAGAACACTGAAGCTTTCTTT
j_gene: TRBJ2-7; v_gene: TRBV5-6; abundance: .; d_gene: .; CDR3aa: CASSLAGRSEQYF; CDR3nt: TGTGCCAGCAGCTTAGCCGGACGGAGCGAGCAGTACTTC
j_gene: TRBJ1-6; v_gene: TRBV5-6; abundance: .; d_gene: TRBD1; CDR3aa: CASSYGQGALESPLHF; CDR3nt: TGTGCCAGCAGCTACGGACAGGGGGCTTTAGAGTCACCCCTCCACTTT
j_gene: TRBJ2-7; v_gene: TRBV4-1; abundance: .; d_gene: TRBD2; CDR3aa: CASSQDGSGGANEQYF; CDR3nt: TGCGCCAGCAGCCAAGATGGGTCCGGGGGGGCGAACGAGCAGTACTTC
j_gene: TRBJ1-1; v_gene: TRBV7-9; abundance: few; d_gene: .; CDR3aa: CASSLTEAFF; CDR3nt: TGTGCCAGCAGCTTAACCGAAGCTTTCTTT
j_gene: TRBJ1-1; v_gene: TRBV5-4; abundance: .; d_gene: .; CDR3aa: CASSGGGPMNTEAFF; CDR3nt: TGTGCCAGCAGCGGGGGGGGTCCCATGAACACTGAAGCTTTCTTT
j_gene: TRBJ1-2; v_gene: TRBV7-9; abundance: .; d_gene: .; CDR3aa: CASSLERRDRFNYGYTF; CDR3nt: TGTGCCAGCAGCTTAGAAAGGCGGGACCGCTTTAACTATGGCTACACCTTC
j_gene: TRBJ1-4; v_gene: TRBV4-1; abundance: .; d_gene: TRBD1; CDR3aa: CASSPGQGATNEKLFF; CDR3nt: TGCGCCAGCAGCCCAGGACAGGGTGCAACTAATGAAAAACTGTTTTTT
j_gene: TRBJ2-7; v_gene: TRBV4-1; abundance: .; d_gene: .; CDR3aa: CASSQDAGPTYEQYF; CDR3nt: TGCGCCAGCAGCCAAGATGCGGGGCCGACCTACGAGCAGTACTTC
j_gene: TRBJ1-2; v_gene: TRBV4-1; abundance: once; d_gene: .; CDR3aa: CASSQEWQGNGYTF; CDR3nt: TGCGCCAGCAGCCAAGAGTGGCAGGGAAATGGCTACACCTTC
j_gene: TRBJ1-2; v_gene: TRBV6-4; abundance: .; d_gene: .; CDR3aa: CASSDSRHYTF; CDR3nt: TGTGCCAGCAGTGACAGCCGCCACTACACCTTC
j_gene: TRBJ1-4; v_gene: TRBV19; abundance: few; d_gene: TRBD1; CDR3aa: CASSMGQANEKLFF; CDR3nt: TGTGCCAGTAGTATGGGACAGGCGAATGAAAAACTGTTTTTT
j_gene: TRBJ2-7; v_gene: TRBV7-9; abundance: .; d_gene: .; CDR3aa: CASSLSQRVYEQYF; CDR3nt: TGTGCCAGCAGCTTATCTCAGCGGGTTTACGAGCAGTACTTC
j_gene: TRBJ2-7; v_gene: TRBV6-6; abundance: .; d_gene: TRBD2; CDR3aa: CASSPSQSGITYEQYF; CDR3nt: TGTGCCAGCAGTCCATCACAGAGCGGGATTACCTACGAGCAGTACTTC
j_gene: TRBJ2-2; v_gene: TRBV11-2; abundance: .; d_gene: .; CDR3aa: CASSLGSENTGELFF; CDR3nt: TGTGCCAGCAGCTTAGGGAGCGAGAACACCGGGGAGCTGTTTTTT
j_gene: TRBJ2-7; v_gene: TRBV4-1; abundance: .; d_gene: .; CDR3aa: CASSPGLPYEQYF; CDR3nt: TGCGCCAGCAGCCCAGGGTTGCCCTACGAGCAGTACTTC
j_gene: TRBJ2-1; v_gene: TRBV7-9; abundance: .; d_gene: .; CDR3aa: CASSFRGFDEQFF; CDR3nt: TGTGCCAGCAGCTTTCGGGGGTTCGATGAGCAGTTCTTC
j_gene: TRBJ1-4; v_gene: TRBV27; abundance: .; d_gene: .; CDR3aa: CASSLPGLINEKLFF; CDR3nt: TGTGCCAGCAGTTTACCGGGCTTGATTAATGAAAAACTGTTTTTT
j_gene: TRBJ2-7; v_gene: TRBV7-8; abundance: .; d_gene: TRBD2; CDR3aa: CASSRITQNSGSYEQYF; CDR3nt: TGTGCCAGCAGCCGGATAACCCAGAATAGCGGGAGCTACGAGCAGTACTTC
j_gene: TRBJ1-1; v_gene: TRBV19; abundance: .; d_gene: .; CDR3aa: CASSIGLGNTEAFF; CDR3nt: TGTGCCAGTAGTATTGGTTTGGGGAACACTGAAGCTTTCTTT
j_gene: TRBJ1-1; v_gene: TRBV2; abundance: .; d_gene: TRBD1; CDR3aa: CASSHGPGQVLISGNTEAFF; CDR3nt: TGTGCCAGCAGCCACGGGCCGGGACAGGTTTTGATTTCGGGGAACACTGAAGCTTTCTTT
j_gene: TRBJ2-5; v_gene: TRBV11-2; abundance: .; d_gene: TRBD2; CDR3aa: CASSSSGGSETQYF; CDR3nt: TGTGCCAGCAGCTCTTCGGGGGGGTCCGAGACCCAGTACTTC
j_gene: TRBJ2-1; v_gene: TRBV9; abundance: once; d_gene: TRBD1; CDR3aa: CASSGTGSEYNEQFF; CDR3nt: TGTGCCAGCAGCGGGACAGGGAGTGAGTACAATGAGCAGTTCTTC
j_gene: TRBJ2-1; v_gene: TRBV19; abundance: .; d_gene: TRBD2; CDR3aa: CASSLGASGLDEQFF; CDR3nt: TGTGCCAGTAGCCTAGGGGCTAGCGGGCTGGATGAGCAGTTCTTC